This T cell receptor (beta chain) was found in a study of blood T cells in healthy people across ages. With a J-beta primer mix and a sample-barcoded 5' primer, a second PCR ran about 7 to 11 cycles. The template-switch adaptor, which had 12 random nucleotides, put a tag on each cDNA molecule. TCRdb reprocessed the 5' RACE reads via MiXCR and lists one record per CDR3 protein. The sample holds fewer than 1.5 million distinct CDR3 sequences, approximately 42% seen once. Per germline, CDR1 SGHRS and CDR2 YFSETQ. The CDR3 has 15 residues. Trimming removed 0 bases from V and 6 bases from J; junction bases left unmatched: 5.

The clonotype comes from a young woman in good health. Sequencing input: blood. The chain uses TRBV5-1 and TRBJ2-3, with 9 bases matching TRBD2. The CDR3: CASSLVAGGPDTQYF. In DNA, the CDR3 is TGCGCCAGCAGCTTGGTCGCGGGAGGGCCTGATACGCAGTATTTT.